These 14 T cell receptor beta chains originate from one sample sequenced in a study of cytomegalovirus exposure and HLA in healthy donors. The PCR ran on 60 Vbeta and 13 Jbeta primers. Libraries were prepared by immunoSEQ multiplex PCR; TCRdb keeps only in-frame clonotypes and omits some of them. The sample lists approximately 200,000 clones; around three quarters were seen once. What was sequenced was PBMCs. These receptors were taken from a woman aged 18-35 years in good health and CMV-seronegative.

This clone has a handful of counts. V and J are TRBV4-1 and TRBJ2-1, with 9 bases fitting TRBD2. Germline V gene lookup returns CDR1 MGHRA and CDR2 YSYEKL. The CDR3 runs 17 residues. Trimming removed 1 base from V and 3 bases from J; junction bases left unmatched: 7. This chain's CDR3 is CASSQGAQRGVYNEQFF. CDR3 nucleotide sequence: TGCGCCAGCAGCCAAGGAGCCCAGCGGGGGGTCTACAATGAGCAGTTCTTC.

V gene TRBV4-3 combines with J gene TRBJ2-2; no definite D call. The CDR3 contains 15 residues. The ends were cut back, 0 bases at V and 7 bases at J, with 12 bases in the middle. The germline gives CDR1 LGHNA, CDR2 YSLEER. The CDR3 here is CASSQDKSFIGELFF. The CDR3 nucleotides are TGCGCCAGCAGCCAAGATAAGAGTTTTATCGGGGAGCTGTTTTTT.

This clone was recorded once. The gene calls are TRBV6-5 and TRBJ1-6, with D perhaps matching TRBD1 (6 bases). This CDR3 is 15 amino acids long. Trimming took off 2 bases at V and 7 bases at J, with 12 bases between the two ends. Germline CDR1 is MNHEY and CDR2 is SVGAGI. The CDR3 region has the DNA TGTGCCAGCAGTTACGGCCGGGACACCAATTCACCCCTCCACTTT. Its protein is CASSYGRDTNSPLHF.

The chain carries TRBV5-6 and TRBJ1-2, with D maybe TRBD1 (5 bases). Germline V gene sequence: CDR1 SGHDT, CDR2 YYEEEE. CDR3 size: 14 residues. V shed 1 base and J shed 3 bases, with 10 bases lying between them. Here the CDR3 reads CASSLPPGDYGYTF. In DNA form, the CDR3 reads TGTGCCAGCAGCTTGCCCCCGGGGGACTATGGCTACACCTTC.

This clone was found once. The V call is TRBV7-7, the J call TRBJ2-5, with TRBD1 as a possible D gene (6 bases). Germline lookup yields CDR1 SSHAT and CDR2 FNYEAQ (reference sequence). The CDR3 sequence is 12 residues long. The ends were cut back, 4 bases at V and 7 bases at J, with 10 bases in the middle. DNA for the CDR3: TGTGCCAGCAGCTCAGAAGGGGGGACCCAGTACTTC. This gives the protein CASSSEGGTQYF.

The chain links TRBV4-2 to TRBJ1-4; D is possibly TRBD1 (5 bases). Germline assignment: CDR1 LGHNA and CDR2 YNFKEQ. The CDR3 covers 15 residues. V lost 0 bases to trimming and J lost 7 bases, with 12 bases between them. The DNA for the CDR3 is TGTGCCAGCAGCCAAGATGCGGGGGGGAGTGAAAAACTGTTTTTT. Its protein is CASSQDAGGSEKLFF.

The V call is TRBV9, the J call TRBJ2-7, with TRBD1 matching over 8 bases. The CDR3 extends over 15 amino acids. J gave up 0 bases and V 3 bases, and 5 bases lay outside the gene matches. From germline, CDR1 is SGDLS and CDR2 YYNGEE. The CDR3, as DNA: TGTGCCAGCAGCGCGGGACAGGCAATCTCCTACGAGCAGTACTTC. Translation: CASSAGQAISYEQYF.

The chain employs TRBV28 and TRBJ2-1; D is unclear. This CDR3 contains 17 residues. V lost 6 bases, J lost 4 bases, and 22 bases lay in between. The germline gives CDR1 MDHEN, CDR2 SYDVKM. CDR3 sequence reads: CASSAPDTYHIYNEQFF. In nucleotides, the CDR3 is TGTGCCAGCAGCGCCCCTGACACCTATCACATATACAATGAGCAGTTCTTC.

CDR3 nucleotide sequence: TGCGCCAGCAGTTCCCGGGACAGGGGTGATAAGACTGAAGCTTTCTTT. Translation gives CASSSRDRGDKTEAFF. The chain links TRBV10-2 to TRBJ1-1, with 10 bases matching TRBD1. The V and J ends lost 5 bases and 5 bases, in that order; junction bases with no gene match: 11. The CDR3 sequence is 16 residues long. Germline CDR1 reads WSHSY; CDR2 reads SAAADI.

The J gene is TRBJ2-7, the V gene TRBV28; 8 bases map to TRBD2. V lost 5 bases, J lost 5 bases, and 17 bases stayed unmatched. Germline CDR1 and CDR2: MDHEN and SYDVKM. The CDR3 covers 17 residues. CDR3 sequence (DNA): TGTGCCAGCAGTGGGCCTCAACCCGGGAGGGCGGTCCACGAGCAGTACTTC. Its protein product is CASSGPQPGRAVHEQYF.

The chain links TRBV15 to TRBJ2-7; possible D gene TRBD2, 6 bases. This CDR3 is built from 16 residues. Per the germline V gene, CDR1 is LNHNV and CDR2 is YYDKDF (reference sequence). With 0 bases removed from V and 3 bases from J, the gap between germline ends came to 15 bases. CDR3 protein: CATSRDLVQDYYEQYF. DNA for the CDR3: TGTGCCACCAGCAGAGATCTAGTACAGGACTACTACGAGCAGTACTTC.

V and J are TRBV6-6 and TRBJ1-1; weak D call: TRBD1 (5 bases). Per germline, CDR1 MNHNY and CDR2 SVGAGI (reference sequence). The CDR3 contains 16 residues. V lost 4 bases and J lost 3, with 18 bases in between. CDR3 nucleotides: TGTGCCAGCAGTTCAACGGGGCCCGGGAGGCACACTGAAGCTTTCTTT. It yields the protein CASSSTGPGRHTEAFF.

The gene calls are TRBV6-1 and TRBJ1-3; maybe TRBD1 (5 bases). The V gene lost 11 bases and the J gene lost 4 bases, with 9 bases spanning the gap. The CDR3 runs 11 residues. The germline V gene encodes CDR1 MNHNS and CDR2 SASEGT. The CDR3 region has the DNA TGTGCCGCAGGGTGGGGAAACACCATATATTTT. This codes for CAAGWGNTIYF.

The rearrangement joins TRBV15 to TRBJ2-5; 9 bases are a match to TRBD2. The V gene end was trimmed by 5 bases and the J gene end by 5 bases; junction bases not matched to a gene: 6. The germline CDR1 and CDR2 sequences are LNHNV and YYDKDF (reference sequence). This CDR3 contains 14 residues. The DNA of the CDR3 is TGTGCCACCAGCCCCAGCGGGAGGTACGAGACCCAGTACTTC. Its protein product is CATSPSGRYETQYF.